This T cell receptor beta chain was documented in a study of cytotoxic CD8 clonotypes in ibrutinib-treated CLL. Study-wide context: The samples contained a few hundred thousand productive templates on average. They also contained an average of about 94,000 productive rearrangements. Regarding the study as a whole: Elevated clonality accompanied ibrutinib response, with a return toward baseline values at progression. The public clonotypes identified were infrequent and showed contraction or stability on treatment.

With regard to this clone: The target antigen is unknown.

Approximately 2 micrograms of genomic DNA came from cryopreserved PBMCs for TCR beta libraries. Deletions cut 3 bases from V and 10 bases from J, with 16 bases between. The CDR3 extends over 14 amino acids. Germline loops: CDR1 SGHRS, CDR2 YFSETQ. Measured with immunoSEQ multiplex PCR; TCRdb has only the in-frame clones, and not every one. Seen here are about 120,000 clones, over 75% observed once, and the top ten hold approximately 2%. The starting material was PBMCs, obtained after 24 months of ibrutinib treatment. This rearrangement joins TRBV5-1 to TRBJ1-4; tentatively, D is TRBD1 (6 bases). The clonotype comes from a human donor with chronic lymphocytic leukemia. The CDR3 sequence is CASSSDGVGGKLFF. As DNA, the CDR3 is TGCGCCAGCAGCTCGGACGGCGTAGGGGGAAAACTGTTTTTT.